This T cell receptor beta chain comes out of a study of T cell changes during pregnancy in multiple sclerosis (dated by TCRdb to the late 2010s). Broadly, across the study: The study examined how the T cell repertoire changed over the course of pregnancy in women with multiple sclerosis.

Library method: the immunoSEQ multiplex PCR assay. The table comes from immuneACCESS by way of TCRdb, which keeps in-frame sequences with V and J called. Part of the clones is missing from these tables; in studies checked, under half for an unresolved V gene and the rest for unknown reasons. For this sample there are 50,000 or so clones; roughly 92% appear just once. In total, the top ten clones hold 0.25% of the sample. Concerning this clone: It has no known antigen specificity. The junction and the germline gene differ at one end; a read error may be behind it.

The cysteine opens and the phenylalanine closes a CDR3 of 13 amino acids. Only the CDR3 region is kept as DNA, spanning 39 bases read in frame from base 1. In the germline V gene (reference sequence), CDR1 corresponds to MNHEY and CDR2 to SMNVEV. The V and J segments used are TRBV27 and TRBJ2-7, with TRBD2 matching 10 junction bases. The clonotype originates from a female donor with multiple sclerosis, enrolled in a pregnancy study. The sequenced sample was CD4+ T cells from peripheral blood mononuclear cells, obtained in the third trimester of pregnancy. CDR3 reads: CASSLLGSGRLAF. Read as DNA, the sequence is TGTGCCAGCAGTCTCCTCGGTAGCGGGAGGCTCGCGTTC.